These 30 T cell receptor beta chains originate from one sample sequenced in a study of identical twins. MiXCR, run by TCRdb on the 5' RACE reads, gives a single entry per CDR3 protein. This table has approximately 490,000 distinct CDR3 sequences, 20% to 25% appearing once. Separately, the same data were catalogued under a study of yellow fever vaccine responses in identical twins.

Sample: CD4+ T cells sorted from blood. The receptors here all came from a woman aged 18-29 years in good health.

CDR3 sequence (DNA): TGTGCCAGCAGGTTAAGGAGTTGGGGGGTTTCCTATAATTCACCCCTCCACTTT. It translates to CASRLRSWGVSYNSPLHF. The J gene is TRBJ1-6, the V gene TRBV27, with TRBD1 as a possible D gene (5 bases). The CDR3 extends over 18 amino acids. The germline CDR1 and CDR2 sequences are MNHEY and SMNVEV (reference sequence). V was cut by 6 bases and J by 1 base, with 19 bases left in between.

This clonotype turned up a few times. The chain joins TRBV19 to TRBJ2-2, with 7 bases lining up with TRBD2. After removal of 6 bases from V and 5 bases from J, the junction contained 12 bases not matched to a gene. Germline CDR1 reads LNHDA; CDR2 reads SQIVND (reference sequence). The CDR3 contains 16 residues. For the CDR3, the DNA is TGTGCCAGTAGCATAATCGGTCCCGGGAGGACCGGGGAGCTGTTTTTT. It specifies CASSIIGPGRTGELFF.

The CDR3 loop is CSAAPRDSNTGELFF. CDR3 DNA: TGCAGTGCTGCCCCCCGGGATTCGAACACCGGGGAGCTGTTTTTT. The V call is TRBV20-1, the J call TRBJ2-2; D perhaps matches TRBD2 (5 bases). The length of the CDR3 is 15 residues. Trimming took 5 bases from V and 0 from J, leaving 13 bases between them. CDR1 is DFQATT and CDR2 is SNEGSKA in the germline V gene (reference sequence).

The V and J genes are TRBV10-2 and TRBJ2-3, with 14 bases fitting TRBD2. The length of the CDR3 is 17 residues. Germline V gene lookup returns CDR1 WSHSY and CDR2 SAAADI. J was trimmed by 3 bases and V by 6 bases; bases with no gene match: 8. CDR3 amino acids: CASSRTSGGIWTDTQYF. For the CDR3, the DNA is TGCGCCAGCAGCCGGACTAGCGGGGGGATTTGGACAGATACGCAGTATTTT.

The sample holds a few counts of this clonotype. The J gene is TRBJ2-5, the V gene TRBV5-1; 9 bases line up with TRBD1. This CDR3 has 14 amino acids. The junction had 8 bases not matched to a gene; V was cut back by 6 bases and J by 5 bases. Looked up from germline, CDR1 is SGHRS and CDR2 is YFSETQ. For the CDR3, the DNA is TGCGCCAGCACCTGGGACAGGGTCGGGGAGACCCAGTACTTC. It specifies CASTWDRVGETQYF. The whole variable domain, remainder taken from reference TRBV5-1 and TRBJ2-5, is KAGVTQTPRYLIKTRGQQVTLSCSPISGHRSVSWYQQTPGQGLQFLFEYFSETQRNKGNFPGRFSGRQFSNSRSEMNVSTLELGDSALYLCASTWDRVGETQYFGPGTRLLVL.

This clonotype was seen more than once but under ten times. The genes are TRBV2 and TRBJ2-3; D remains ambiguous. The ends were cut back, 2 bases at V and 0 bases at J, with 12 bases in the middle. The length of the CDR3 is 16 residues. Germline values: CDR1 SNHLY, CDR2 FYNNEI. CDR3 residues: CASSERSAASTDTQYF. The CDR3 DNA reads TGTGCCAGCAGTGAAAGGTCGGCGGCTAGCACAGATACGCAGTATTTT.

This clonotype was observed a few times. The J gene is TRBJ2-7, the V gene TRBV6-2 or TRBV6-3; TRBD2 is a possible D gene (7 bases). Trimming removed 4 bases from V and 6 bases from J, with 16 bases in between. Germline loops: CDR1 MNHEY, CDR2 SVGEGT. This CDR3 spans 14 amino acids. This chain's CDR3 is CASSFPGGRGEQYV. The DNA for the CDR3 is TGTGCCAGCAGTTTCCCCGGGGGGCGCGGCGAGCAGTACGTC.

The table lists this clonotype with a few counts. V and J are TRBV20-1 and TRBJ2-3; D could derive from TRBD1 or TRBD2 (6 bases each). Trimming stripped 3 bases from V and 2 bases from J, with 15 bases between. Germline values: CDR1 DFQATT, CDR2 SNEGSKA (reference sequence). The CDR3 totals 15 residues. The DNA of the CDR3 is TGCAGTGCTAGGGGGGGCGGGGCCATCACAGATACGCAGTATTTT. As protein: CSARGGGAITDTQYF.

The chain carries TRBV20-1 and TRBJ2-5; D may be TRBD1 or TRBD2 (5 bases each). The germline gives CDR1 DFQATT, CDR2 SNEGSKA (reference sequence). This CDR3 comprises 13 residues. V gave up 3 bases and J gave up 1 base, with 9 bases separating them. CDR3 in amino acids: CSASYGAQETQYF. The CDR3, as DNA: TGCAGTGCTAGTTACGGGGCCCAAGAGACCCAGTACTTC.

The chain recombines TRBV25-1 with TRBJ2-7; weak D call: TRBD2 (6 bases). Germline V gene data show CDR1 as MGHDK and CDR2 as SYGVNS. The CDR3 consists of 13 residues. Between the trimmed V and J ends, which lost 3 bases and 4 bases, there was a span of 10 bases. The DNA of the CDR3 is TGTGCCAGCAGTGATGGAGGGAAATACGAGCAGTACTTC. Its translation is CASSDGGKYEQYF.

The rearrangement uses TRBV12-3 or TRBV12-4 and TRBJ2-2; D could derive from TRBD1 or TRBD2 (5 bases each). V was shortened by 7 bases and J by 0 bases, with 9 bases between the two germline ends. The CDR3 is 14 amino acids. DNA of the CDR3: TGTGCCAGCATCTTGGGGGCGAACACCGGGGAGCTGTTTTTT. This translates into CASILGANTGELFF.

In its sample, this clonotype was seen a few times. The gene calls are TRBV29-1 and TRBJ1-5, with 9 nucleotides matching TRBD1. The CDR3 is made up of 13 amino acids. Losses at the gene ends were 6 bases for V and 3 bases for J; bases not matched to a gene: 3. Germline-derived CDR1 and CDR2 are SQVTM and ANQGSEA. The CDR3 coding sequence is TGCAGCGTGGGACAGGGCACCAATCAGCCCCAGCATTTT. Residues: CSVGQGTNQPQHF.

V usage is TRBV7-8 and J usage is TRBJ2-5; no reliable D call. Germline-derived CDR1 and CDR2 are SGHVS and FQNEAQ. The CDR3 totals 13 residues. V was clipped by 5 bases and J by 3 bases, with 10 bases between them. The CDR3 here is CASSPFSEETQYF. The CDR3 region has the DNA TGTGCCAGCAGCCCATTTTCGGAAGAGACCCAGTACTTC.

V is TRBV5-1 and J is TRBJ1-4, with D unresolved. V dropped 0 bases and J dropped 5 bases, with 8 bases sitting between them. The length of the CDR3 is 14 residues. CDR1 is SGHRS and CDR2 is YFSETQ in the germline V gene. CDR3 nucleotide sequence: TGCGCCAGCAGCTTGGCCGGAGGAAATGAAAAACTGTTTTTT. Its translation: CASSLAGGNEKLFF.

This chain joins TRBV11-2 and TRBJ2-3; the D is unclear. Between the trimmed V and J ends, which lost 0 bases and 2 bases, there was a span of 15 bases. The V gene's germline CDR1 is SGHAT and CDR2 FQNNGV. The CDR3 sequence is 17 residues long. In DNA form, the CDR3 reads TGTGCCAGCAGCTTAGACCCTTTGTATAGAAACACAGATACGCAGTATTTT. It is translated as CASSLDPLYRNTDTQYF.

The V gene is TRBV12-3 or TRBV12-4, the J gene TRBJ2-3; D perhaps matches TRBD2 (5 bases). V dropped 8 bases and J dropped 2 bases, with 14 bases sitting between them. This CDR3 region has 14 residues. The CDR3 DNA follows: TGTGCCAGCTCAAGGAGGATAAACACAGATACGCAGTATTTT. Translating it yields CASSRRINTDTQYF.

This clonotype has more than one count but fewer than ten. V and J are TRBV25-1 and TRBJ2-7, with unresolved D. V lost 2 bases and J 4 bases, leaving 15 bases between the germline ends. The CDR3 runs 15 residues. Germline CDR1 MGHDK, CDR2 SYGVNS. CDR3 bases: TGTGCCAGCAGTGAAGTGGTCAGAGATAAATACGAGCAGTACTTC. It yields the protein CASSEVVRDKYEQYF.

This sequence joins TRBV12-3 or TRBV12-4 and TRBJ2-7; 8 nucleotides align to TRBD1. This CDR3 comprises 15 residues. Unmatched junction bases numbered 7, after V lost 4 bases and J lost 2 bases. The CDR3 loop is CASSSQGAYPYEQYF. Here the CDR3 DNA reads TGTGCCAGCAGTTCCCAGGGGGCGTATCCCTACGAGCAGTACTTC.

The CDR3 nucleotides read TGTGCCAGCACACCACGGGGGGGTGACACAGATACGCAGTATTTT. Translation: CASTPRGGDTDTQYF. The chain recombines TRBV27 with TRBJ2-3; 8 bases are shared with TRBD2. V lost 7 bases, J lost 2 bases, and 8 bases stayed unmatched. The V gene's germline CDR1 is MNHEY and CDR2 SMNVEV (reference sequence). This CDR3 is built from 15 residues.

This clonotype has a handful of counts. The rearrangement uses TRBV14 and TRBJ2-2; D is perhaps TRBD2 (6 bases). Germline V gene sequence: CDR1 SGHDN, CDR2 FVKESK. Trimming left V 1 base short and J 0 bases short, with 9 bases between. CDR3 size: 16 residues. The DNA of the CDR3 is TGTGCCAGCAGCCAAGTAACTAGCCCGAACACCGGGGAGCTGTTTTTT. It encodes CASSQVTSPNTGELFF.

Here the CDR3 reads CASSPTWPGLSDEQYV. The CDR3 DNA is TGTGCCAGCAGCCCCACGTGGCCGGGGCTATCGGACGAGCAGTACGTC. The rearrangement joins TRBV11-2 to TRBJ2-7; D possibly uses TRBD1 or TRBD2 (5 bases each). Trimming stripped 5 bases from V and 5 bases from J, with 22 bases between. This CDR3 is 16 amino acids long. The germline gives CDR1 SGHAT, CDR2 FQNNGV.

This clonotype was counted a few times. V gene TRBV18 combines with J gene TRBJ2-7; no firm D call. The V gene lost 4 bases and the J gene lost 3 bases, with 10 bases spanning the gap. CDR1 KGHSH and CDR2 LQKENI come from the germline V gene. The CDR3 consists of 13 residues. CDR3 sequence (DNA): TGTGCCAGCTCACGTCGGGCGGACTACGAGCAGTACTTC. Translating gives CASSRRADYEQYF.

In its sample, this clonotype was seen many times. V usage is TRBV20-1 and J usage is TRBJ2-1; 7 bases map to TRBD2. The germline gives CDR1 DFQATT, CDR2 SNEGSKA (reference sequence). There are 15 residues in the CDR3. Trimming took 0 bases from V and 5 from J; bases not matched to a gene: 7. The CDR3 DNA follows: TGCAGTGCTAGAGATCCCCAGCGGGGAAACAATGAGCAGTTCTTC. Residues: CSARDPQRGNNEQFF.

CDR3 sequence (DNA): TGTGCCAGCAGTTTTGGGAATGATTACGAGCAGTACTTC. Its translation is CASSFGNDYEQYF. The gene calls are TRBV14 and TRBJ2-7; no reliable D call. V was pared by 6 bases and J by 4 bases, with 13 bases between. The germline V gene has CDR1 SGHDN and CDR2 FVKESK. The CDR3 loop spans 13 amino acids.

V usage is TRBV19 and J usage is TRBJ2-1; D gene unclear. The germline V gene encodes CDR1 LNHDA and CDR2 SQIVND (reference sequence). Trimming removed 1 base at V and 7 bases at J, with 11 bases between. The CDR3 totals 14 residues. The CDR3 coding sequence is TGTGCCAGTAGTATAGTCGTGAGGCTAAATGAGCAGTTCTTC. Translated, it gives CASSIVVRLNEQFF.

This clonotype has only a few counts. This rearrangement joins TRBV14 to TRBJ1-2, with D hard to call. V lost 5 bases and J lost 8, with 27 bases in between. CDR3 size: 17 residues. Germline CDR1 reads SGHDN; CDR2 reads FVKESK. The CDR3: CASSAANGWVAATGYTF. The CDR3 DNA reads as TGTGCCAGCAGCGCAGCCAATGGGTGGGTAGCGGCGACGGGCTACACCTTC.

The V and J genes are TRBV5-1 and TRBJ2-7; D may be TRBD1 or TRBD2 (5 bases each). This CDR3 spans 15 amino acids. The V gene lost 4 bases and the J gene lost 0 bases, with 14 bases spanning the gap. Germline V CDR1 and CDR2: SGHRS, YFSETQ. The CDR3 nucleotides are TGCGCCAGCAGCCCGGGACCCGCCAGCTCCTACGAGCAGTACGTC. Amino acid sequence: CASSPGPASSYEQYV.

The chain is built from TRBV28 and TRBJ2-7; perhaps TRBD2 as D (5 bases). Germline V gene lookup returns CDR1 MDHEN and CDR2 SYDVKM. This CDR3 has 12 amino acids. V was trimmed by 6 bases and J by 4 bases, leaving 10 bases between them. CDR3 amino acids: CASSILGYEQYF. The CDR3 region has the DNA TGTGCCAGCAGCATACTAGGGTACGAGCAGTACTTC. The full variable domain, completed using reference TRBV28 and TRBJ2-7, is DVKVTQSSRYLVKRTGEKVFLECVQDMDHENMFWYRQDPGLGLRLIYFSYDVKMKEKGDIPEGYSVSREKKERFSLILESASTNQTSMYLCASSILGYEQYFGPGTRLTVT.

J is TRBJ1-2 and V is TRBV20-1, with D uncertain. CDR3 length: 14 residues. Germline V gives CDR1 DFQATT, CDR2 SNEGSKA (reference sequence). V lost 0 bases and J lost 3, with 11 bases in between. Written as DNA, the CDR3 is TGCAGTGCTAGAGATCCAGCGGGCGACTATGGCTACACCTTC. Encoded protein: CSARDPAGDYGYTF.

The rearrangement links TRBV18 to TRBJ2-7; D call uncertain. Germline CDR1 reads KGHSH; CDR2 reads LQKENI. Trimming left V 1 base short and J 2 bases short, with 9 bases between. The CDR3 consists of 14 residues. CDR3 bases: TGTGCCAGCTCACCACGAACACCGGCCTACGAGCAGTACTTC. It translates to CASSPRTPAYEQYF.